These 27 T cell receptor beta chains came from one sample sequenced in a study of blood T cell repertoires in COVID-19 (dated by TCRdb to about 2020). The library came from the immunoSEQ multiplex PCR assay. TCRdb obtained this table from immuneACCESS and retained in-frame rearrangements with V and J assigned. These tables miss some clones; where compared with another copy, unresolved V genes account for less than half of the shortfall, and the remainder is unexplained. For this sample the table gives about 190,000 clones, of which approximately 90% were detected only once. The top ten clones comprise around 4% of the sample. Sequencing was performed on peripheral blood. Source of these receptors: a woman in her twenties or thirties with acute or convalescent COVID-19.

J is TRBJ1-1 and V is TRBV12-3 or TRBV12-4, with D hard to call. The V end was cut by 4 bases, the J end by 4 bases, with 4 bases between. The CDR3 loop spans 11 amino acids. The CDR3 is CASSSFTEAFF. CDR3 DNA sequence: TGTGCCAGCAGTTCTTTCACTGAAGCTTTCTTT.

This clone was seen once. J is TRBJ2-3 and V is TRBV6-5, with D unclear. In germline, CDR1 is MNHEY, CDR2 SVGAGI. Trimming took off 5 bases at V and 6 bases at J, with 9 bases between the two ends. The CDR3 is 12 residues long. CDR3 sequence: CASSTPGDTQYF. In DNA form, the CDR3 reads TGTGCCAGCAGTACCCCCGGGGATACGCAGTATTTT.

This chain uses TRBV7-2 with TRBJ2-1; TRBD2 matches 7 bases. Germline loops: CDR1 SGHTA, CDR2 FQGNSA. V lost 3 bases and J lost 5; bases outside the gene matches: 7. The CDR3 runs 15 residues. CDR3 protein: CASSFRASGNNEQFF. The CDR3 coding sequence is TGTGCCAGCAGCTTTCGGGCTAGCGGAAACAATGAGCAGTTCTTC. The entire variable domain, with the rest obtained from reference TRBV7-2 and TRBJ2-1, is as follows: GAGVSQSPSNKVTEKGKDVELRCDPISGHTALYWYRQSLGQGLEFLIYFQGNSAPDKSGLPSDRFSAERTGGSVSTLTIQRTQQEDSAVYLCASSFRASGNNEQFFGPGTRLTVL.

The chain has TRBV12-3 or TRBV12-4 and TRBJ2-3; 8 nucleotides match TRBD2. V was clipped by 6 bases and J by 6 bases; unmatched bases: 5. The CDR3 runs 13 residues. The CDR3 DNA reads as TGTGCCAGCAGCATAGCGGGAACGGATACGCAGTATTTT. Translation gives CASSIAGTDTQYF.

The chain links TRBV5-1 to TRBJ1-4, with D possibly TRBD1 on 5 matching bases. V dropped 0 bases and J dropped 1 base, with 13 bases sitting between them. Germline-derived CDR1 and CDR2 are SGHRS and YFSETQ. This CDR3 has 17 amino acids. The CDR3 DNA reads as TGCGCCAGCAGCTTGGGGTGGGGACTGGGAACTAATGAAAAACTGTTTTTT. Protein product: CASSLGWGLGTNEKLFF.

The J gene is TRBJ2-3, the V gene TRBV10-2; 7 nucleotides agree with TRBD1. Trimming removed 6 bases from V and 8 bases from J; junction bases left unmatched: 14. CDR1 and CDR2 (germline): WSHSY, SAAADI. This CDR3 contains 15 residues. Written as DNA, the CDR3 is TGCGCCAGCAGACCCGGGACAGCGGTTCGAGGTACGCAGTATTTT. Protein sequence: CASRPGTAVRGTQYF.

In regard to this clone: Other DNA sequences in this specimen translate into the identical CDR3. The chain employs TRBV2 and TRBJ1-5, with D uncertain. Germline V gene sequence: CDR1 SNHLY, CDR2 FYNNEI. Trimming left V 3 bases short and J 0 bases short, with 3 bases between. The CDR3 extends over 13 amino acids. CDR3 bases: TGTGCCAGCAGTGACATTAGCAATCAGCCCCAGCATTTT. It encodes CASSDISNQPQHF.

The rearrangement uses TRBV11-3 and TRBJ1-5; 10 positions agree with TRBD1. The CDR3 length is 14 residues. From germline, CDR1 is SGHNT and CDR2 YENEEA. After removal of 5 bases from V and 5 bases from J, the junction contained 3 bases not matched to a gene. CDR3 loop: CASSAGQGDQPQHF. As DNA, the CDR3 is TGTGCCAGCAGCGCCGGACAGGGGGATCAGCCCCAGCATTTT.

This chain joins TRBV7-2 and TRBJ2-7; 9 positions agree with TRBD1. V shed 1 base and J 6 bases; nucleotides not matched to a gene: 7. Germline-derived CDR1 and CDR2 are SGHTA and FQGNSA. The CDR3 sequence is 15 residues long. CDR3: CASSLGRTGVSEQYF. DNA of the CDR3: TGTGCCAGCAGCTTAGGGCGGACAGGGGTCAGCGAGCAGTACTTC.

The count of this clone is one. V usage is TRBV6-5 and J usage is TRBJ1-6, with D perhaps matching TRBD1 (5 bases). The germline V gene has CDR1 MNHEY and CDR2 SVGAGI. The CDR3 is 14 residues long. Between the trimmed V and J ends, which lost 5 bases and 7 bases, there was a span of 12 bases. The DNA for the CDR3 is TGTGCCAGCAGTCGCGGGACGGCAAATTCACCCCTCCACTTT. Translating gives CASSRGTANSPLHF.

In DNA, the CDR3 is TGTGCCTGGAGTACAGGCCTCTCTGGAAACACCATATATTTT. This codes for CAWSTGLSGNTIYF. The gene calls are TRBV30 and TRBJ1-3; D perhaps matches TRBD1 (5 bases). With 2 bases removed from V and 0 bases from J, the gap between germline ends came to 8 bases. Germline loops: CDR1 GTSNPN, CDR2 SVGIG (reference sequence). The CDR3 has 14 amino acids.

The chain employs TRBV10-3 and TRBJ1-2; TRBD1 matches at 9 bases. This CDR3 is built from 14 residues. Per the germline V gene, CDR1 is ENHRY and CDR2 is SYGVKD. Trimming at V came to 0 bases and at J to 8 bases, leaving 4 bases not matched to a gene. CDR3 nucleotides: TGTGCCATCAGTGAGTCGCGACAGGGGGGCGGCTACACCTTC. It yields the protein CAISESRQGGGYTF.

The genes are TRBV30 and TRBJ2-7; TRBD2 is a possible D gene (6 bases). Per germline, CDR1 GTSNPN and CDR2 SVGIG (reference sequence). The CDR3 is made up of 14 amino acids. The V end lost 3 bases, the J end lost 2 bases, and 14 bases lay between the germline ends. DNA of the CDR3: TGTGCCTGGAGACCGGCTAGCGCTACCTACGAGCAGTACTTC. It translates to CAWRPASATYEQYF.

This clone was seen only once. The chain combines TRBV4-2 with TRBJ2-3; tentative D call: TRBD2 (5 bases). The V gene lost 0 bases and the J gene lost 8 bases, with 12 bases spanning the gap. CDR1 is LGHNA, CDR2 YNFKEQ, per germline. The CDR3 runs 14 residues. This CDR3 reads CASSQDLFGGTQYF. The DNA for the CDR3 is TGTGCCAGCAGCCAAGACCTCTTTGGAGGTACGCAGTATTTT.

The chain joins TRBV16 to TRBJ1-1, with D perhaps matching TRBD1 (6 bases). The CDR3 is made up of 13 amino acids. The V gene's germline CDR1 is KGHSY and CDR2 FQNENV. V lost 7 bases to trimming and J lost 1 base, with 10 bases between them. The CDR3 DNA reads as TGTGCCAGCAAAATACAGGGGAACACTGAAGCTTTCTTT. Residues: CASKIQGNTEAFF.

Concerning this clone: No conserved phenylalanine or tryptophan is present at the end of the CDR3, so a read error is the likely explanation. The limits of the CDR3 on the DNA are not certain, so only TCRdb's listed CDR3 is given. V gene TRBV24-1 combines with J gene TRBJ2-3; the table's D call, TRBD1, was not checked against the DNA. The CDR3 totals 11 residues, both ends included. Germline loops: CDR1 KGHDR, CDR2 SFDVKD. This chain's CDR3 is CATSDGTVLLI.

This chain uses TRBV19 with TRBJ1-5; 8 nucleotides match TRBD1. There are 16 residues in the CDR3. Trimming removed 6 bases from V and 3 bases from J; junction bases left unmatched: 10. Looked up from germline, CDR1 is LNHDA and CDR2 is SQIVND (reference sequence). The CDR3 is CASRRQGLVPNQPQHF. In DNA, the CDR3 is TGTGCCAGTAGACGACAGGGGTTGGTCCCCAATCAGCCCCAGCATTTT.

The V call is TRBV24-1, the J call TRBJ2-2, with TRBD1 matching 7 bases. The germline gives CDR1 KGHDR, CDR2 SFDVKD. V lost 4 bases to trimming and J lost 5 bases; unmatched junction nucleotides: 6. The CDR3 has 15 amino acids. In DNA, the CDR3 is TGTGCCACCAGTGACCAGACAGGGCGGACCGGGGAGCTGTTTTTT. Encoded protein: CATSDQTGRTGELFF.

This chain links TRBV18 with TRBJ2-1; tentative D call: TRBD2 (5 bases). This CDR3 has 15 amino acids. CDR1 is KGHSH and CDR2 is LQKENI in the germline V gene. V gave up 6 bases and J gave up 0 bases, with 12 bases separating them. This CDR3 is CASSPGNPSYNEQFF. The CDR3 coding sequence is TGTGCCAGCTCCCCCGGGAACCCCTCCTACAATGAGCAGTTCTTC.

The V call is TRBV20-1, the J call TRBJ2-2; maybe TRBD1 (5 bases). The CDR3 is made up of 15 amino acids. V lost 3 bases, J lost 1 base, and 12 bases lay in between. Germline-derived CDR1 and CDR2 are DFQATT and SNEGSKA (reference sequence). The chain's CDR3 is CSASRQGLNTGELFF. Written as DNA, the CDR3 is TGCAGTGCTAGTCGGCAGGGTTTGAACACCGGGGAGCTGTTTTTT.

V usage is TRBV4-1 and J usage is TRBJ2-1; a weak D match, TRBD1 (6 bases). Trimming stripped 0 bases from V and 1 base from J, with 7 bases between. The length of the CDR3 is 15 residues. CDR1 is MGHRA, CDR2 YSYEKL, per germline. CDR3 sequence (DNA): TGCGCCAGCAGCCAAGACCAGGGGTCCTACAATGAGCAGTTCTTC. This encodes CASSQDQGSYNEQFF.

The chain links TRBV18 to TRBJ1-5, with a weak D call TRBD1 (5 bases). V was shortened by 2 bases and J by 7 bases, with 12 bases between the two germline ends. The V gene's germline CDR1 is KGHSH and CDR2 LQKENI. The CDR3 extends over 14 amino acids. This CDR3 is CASSPSQGNQPQHF. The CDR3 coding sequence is TGTGCCAGCTCACCATCGCAGGGTAACCAGCCCCAGCATTTT.

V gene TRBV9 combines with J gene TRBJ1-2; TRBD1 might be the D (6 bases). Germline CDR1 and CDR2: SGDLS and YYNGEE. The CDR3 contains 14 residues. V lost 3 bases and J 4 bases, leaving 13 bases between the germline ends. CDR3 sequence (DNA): TGTGCCAGCAGCGGCCCAGGGGCCCTCTATGGCTACACCTTC. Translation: CASSGPGALYGYTF.

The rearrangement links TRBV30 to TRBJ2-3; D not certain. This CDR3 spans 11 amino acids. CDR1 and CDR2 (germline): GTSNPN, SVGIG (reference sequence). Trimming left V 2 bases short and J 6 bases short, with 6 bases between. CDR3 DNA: TGTGCCTGGAGTTCCTCGGATACGCAGTATTTT. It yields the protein CAWSSSDTQYF.

The CDR3 protein is CASSEGASYEQYF. Written as DNA, the CDR3 is TGTGCCAGCAGTGAGGGGGCCTCCTACGAGCAGTACTTC. The rearrangement uses TRBV2 and TRBJ2-7; tentatively, D is TRBD1 (6 bases). The ends were cut back, 3 bases at V and 0 bases at J, with 6 bases in the middle. The CDR3 runs 13 residues. The germline V gene encodes CDR1 SNHLY and CDR2 FYNNEI.

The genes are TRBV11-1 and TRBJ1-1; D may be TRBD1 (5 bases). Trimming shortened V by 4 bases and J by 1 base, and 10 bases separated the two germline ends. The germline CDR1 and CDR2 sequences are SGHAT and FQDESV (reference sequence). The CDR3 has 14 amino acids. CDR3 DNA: TGTGCCAGCAGCTGGGGCTCGACGAACACTGAAGCTTTCTTT. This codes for CASSWGSTNTEAFF.

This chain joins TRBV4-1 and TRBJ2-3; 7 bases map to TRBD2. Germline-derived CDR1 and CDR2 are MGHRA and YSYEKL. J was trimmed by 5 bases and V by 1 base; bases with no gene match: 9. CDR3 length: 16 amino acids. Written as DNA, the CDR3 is TGCGCCAGCAGCCAAGTCTATGGGAGGGCCGAAGATACGCAGTATTTT. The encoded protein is CASSQVYGRAEDTQYF.